The sequence of this T cell receptor (beta chain) was determined in a study of blood T cells in healthy people across ages. Study-level findings and limits: Age advanced and TCR beta diversity per million T cells fell, roughly linearly.

This CDR3 has 15 amino acids. Germline V gives CDR1 MNHNS, CDR2 SASEGT. A sample-barcoded 5' primer and a J-beta primer mix were used in a second PCR of roughly 7 to 11 cycles. Every cDNA molecule carried a tag from a template-switch adaptor bearing 12 random nucleotides. MiXCR was run by TCRdb on the 5' RACE reads, yielding one entry per CDR3 protein. Of 800,000 to 950,000 distinct CDR3 sequences in the sample, around 49% were seen once. Regarding this clonotype: What it binds is unknown. A clone one base away is much larger, so this may be a read error.

This sequence was found in a young man in good health. Material for sequencing was blood. V and J are TRBV6-1 and TRBJ2-7; TRBD2 matches 7 bases. CDR3 sequence (DNA): TGTGCCGGCAGAACCGATAGCGGGTTATCCTACGAGCAGTACTTC. Its translation is CAGRTDSGLSYEQYF.